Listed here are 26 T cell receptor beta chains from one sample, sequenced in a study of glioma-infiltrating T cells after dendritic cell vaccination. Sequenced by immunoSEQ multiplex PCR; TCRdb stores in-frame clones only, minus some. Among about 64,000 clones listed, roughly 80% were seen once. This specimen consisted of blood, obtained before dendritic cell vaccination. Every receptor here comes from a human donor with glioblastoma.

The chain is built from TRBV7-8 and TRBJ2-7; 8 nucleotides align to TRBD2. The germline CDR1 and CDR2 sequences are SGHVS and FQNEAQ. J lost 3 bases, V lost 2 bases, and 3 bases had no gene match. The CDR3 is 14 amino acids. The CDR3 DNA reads TGTGCCAGCAGCTTAAGGCGGGGGGTCTACGAGCAGTACTTC. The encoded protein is CASSLRRGVYEQYF. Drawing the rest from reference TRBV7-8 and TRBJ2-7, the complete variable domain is GAGVSQSPRYKVAKRGQDVALRCDPISGHVSLFWYQQALGQGPEFLTYFQNEAQLDKSGLPSDRFFAERPEGSVSTLKIQRTQQEDSAVYLCASSLRRGVYEQYFGPGTRLTVT.

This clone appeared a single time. The CDR3 region has the DNA TGTGCCAGCAGCCGCGTCTCTGGGGCCAACGTCCTGACTTTC. This sequence encodes CASSRVSGANVLTF. The chain combines TRBV14 with TRBJ2-6, with D uncertain. The V end was cut by 4 bases, the J end by 0 bases, with 4 bases between. The CDR3 sequence is 14 residues long. Germline V gene data show CDR1 as SGHDN and CDR2 as FVKESK.

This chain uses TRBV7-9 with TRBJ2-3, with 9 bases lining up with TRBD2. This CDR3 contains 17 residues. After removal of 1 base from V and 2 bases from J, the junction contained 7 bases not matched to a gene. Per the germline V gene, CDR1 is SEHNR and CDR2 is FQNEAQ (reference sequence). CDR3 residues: CASSLGVSSGATDTQYF. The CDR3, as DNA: TGTGCCAGCAGCTTAGGGGTTTCTAGCGGGGCCACAGATACGCAGTATTTT.

The CDR3 DNA is TGCGCCAGCAGCAGGGGGCAGTACAATGAGCAGTTCTTC. Encoded protein: CASSRGQYNEQFF. This sequence joins TRBV10-1 and TRBJ2-1; 8 bases match TRBD1. With 6 bases clipped from V and 4 bases from J, the junction kept 2 bases outside the gene matches. Germline CDR1 is WNHNN and CDR2 is SYGVQD (reference sequence). The CDR3 sequence is 13 residues long.

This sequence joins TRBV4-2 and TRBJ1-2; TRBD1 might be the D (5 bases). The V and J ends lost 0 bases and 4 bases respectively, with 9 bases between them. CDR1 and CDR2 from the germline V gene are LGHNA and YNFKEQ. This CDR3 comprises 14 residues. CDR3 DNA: TGTGCCAGCAGCCAAGATCGGGGGAGCTATGGCTACACCTTC. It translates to CASSQDRGSYGYTF.

CDR3 residues: CASSIAHSGGPTDTQYF. DNA of the CDR3: TGTGCCAGTAGTATAGCCCATAGCGGGGGACCCACAGATACGCAGTATTTT. The chain uses TRBV19 and TRBJ2-3; 9 bases line up with TRBD2. The germline V gene has CDR1 LNHDA and CDR2 SQIVND (reference sequence). The CDR3 is made up of 17 amino acids. The trim removed 1 base at V and 2 bases at J, leaving 7 bases unmatched.

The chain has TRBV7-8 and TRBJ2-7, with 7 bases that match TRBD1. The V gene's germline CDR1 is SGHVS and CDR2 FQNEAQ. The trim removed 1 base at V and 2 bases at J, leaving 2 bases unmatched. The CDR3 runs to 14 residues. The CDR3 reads CASSLGTGTYEQYF. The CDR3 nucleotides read TGTGCCAGCAGCTTAGGGACAGGTACCTACGAGCAGTACTTC. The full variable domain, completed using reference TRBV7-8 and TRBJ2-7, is GAGVSQSPRYKVAKRGQDVALRCDPISGHVSLFWYQQALGQGPEFLTYFQNEAQLDKSGLPSDRFFAERPEGSVSTLKIQRTQQEDSAVYLCASSLGTGTYEQYFGPGTRLTVT.

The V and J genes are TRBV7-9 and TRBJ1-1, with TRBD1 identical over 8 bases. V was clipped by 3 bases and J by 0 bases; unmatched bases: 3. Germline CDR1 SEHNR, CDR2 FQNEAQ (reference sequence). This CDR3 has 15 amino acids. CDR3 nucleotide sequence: TGTGCCAGCAGCTTTTTACAGGGGGTGAACACTGAAGCTTTCTTT. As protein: CASSFLQGVNTEAFF.

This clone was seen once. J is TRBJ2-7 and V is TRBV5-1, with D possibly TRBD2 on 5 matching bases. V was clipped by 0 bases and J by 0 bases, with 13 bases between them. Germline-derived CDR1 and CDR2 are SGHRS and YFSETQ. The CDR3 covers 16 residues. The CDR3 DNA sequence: TGCGCCAGCAGCTTGGATATTAGCGCACCCTCCTACGAGCAGTACTTC. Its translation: CASSLDISAPSYEQYF.

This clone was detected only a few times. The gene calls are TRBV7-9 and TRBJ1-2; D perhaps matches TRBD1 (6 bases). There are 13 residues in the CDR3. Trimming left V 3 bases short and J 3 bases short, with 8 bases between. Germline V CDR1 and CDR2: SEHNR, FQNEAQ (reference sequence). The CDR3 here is CASSFGQYYGYTF. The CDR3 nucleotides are TGTGCCAGCAGCTTCGGACAGTACTATGGCTACACCTTC. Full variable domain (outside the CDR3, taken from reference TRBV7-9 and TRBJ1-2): DTGVSQNPRHKITKRGQNVTFRCDPISEHNRLYWYRQTLGQGPEFLTYFQNEAQLEKSRLLSDRFSAERPKGSFSTLEIQRTEQGDSAMYLCASSFGQYYGYTFGSGTRLTVV.

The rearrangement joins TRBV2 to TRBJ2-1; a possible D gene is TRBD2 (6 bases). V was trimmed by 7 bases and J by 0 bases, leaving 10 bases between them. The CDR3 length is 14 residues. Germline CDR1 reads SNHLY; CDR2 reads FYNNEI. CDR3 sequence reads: CASIPRGSYNEQFF. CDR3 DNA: TGTGCCAGCATCCCGCGGGGCTCCTACAATGAGCAGTTCTTC.

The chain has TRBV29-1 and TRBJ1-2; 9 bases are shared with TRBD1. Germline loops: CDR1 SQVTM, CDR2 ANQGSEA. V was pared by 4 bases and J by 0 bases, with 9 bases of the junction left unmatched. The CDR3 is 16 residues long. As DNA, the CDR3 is TGCAGCGTTGGGTGGGGACAGGGCGCTTCTAACTATGGCTACACCTTC. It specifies CSVGWGQGASNYGYTF.

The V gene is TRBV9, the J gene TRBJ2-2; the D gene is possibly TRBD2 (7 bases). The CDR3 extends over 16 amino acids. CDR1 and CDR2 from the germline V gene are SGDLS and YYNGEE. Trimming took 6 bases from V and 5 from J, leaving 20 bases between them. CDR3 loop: CASTLGGGGRTGELFF. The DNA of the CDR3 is TGTGCCAGCACCCTAGGTGGGGGGGGCAGGACCGGGGAGCTGTTTTTT. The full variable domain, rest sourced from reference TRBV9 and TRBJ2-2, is DSGVTQTPKHLITATGQRVTLRCSPRSGDLSVYWYQQSLDQGLQFLIQYYNGEERAKGNILERFSAQQFPDLHSELNLSSLELGDSALYFCASTLGGGGRTGELFFGEGSRLTVL.

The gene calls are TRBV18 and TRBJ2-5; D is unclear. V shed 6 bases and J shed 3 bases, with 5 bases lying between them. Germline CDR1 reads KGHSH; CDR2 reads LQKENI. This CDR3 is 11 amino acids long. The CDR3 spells CASSSKETQYF. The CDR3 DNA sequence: TGTGCCAGCTCGAGTAAAGAGACCCAGTACTTC.

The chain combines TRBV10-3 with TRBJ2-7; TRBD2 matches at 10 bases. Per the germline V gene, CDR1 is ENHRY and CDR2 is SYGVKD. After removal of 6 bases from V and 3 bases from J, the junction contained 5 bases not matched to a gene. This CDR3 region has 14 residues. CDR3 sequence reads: CAISPGLADYEQYF. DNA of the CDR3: TGTGCCATCAGCCCTGGACTAGCGGACTACGAGCAGTACTTC.

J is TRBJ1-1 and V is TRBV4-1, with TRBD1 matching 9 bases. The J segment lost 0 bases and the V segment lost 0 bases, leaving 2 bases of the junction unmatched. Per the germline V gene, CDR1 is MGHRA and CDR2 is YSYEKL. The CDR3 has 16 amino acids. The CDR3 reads CASSQDGTGLNTEAFF. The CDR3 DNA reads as TGCGCCAGCAGCCAAGATGGGACAGGGCTGAACACTGAAGCTTTCTTT.

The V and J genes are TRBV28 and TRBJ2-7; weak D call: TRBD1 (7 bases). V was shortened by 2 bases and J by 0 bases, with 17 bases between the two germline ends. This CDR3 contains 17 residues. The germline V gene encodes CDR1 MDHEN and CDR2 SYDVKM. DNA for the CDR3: TGTGCCAGCAGTTTAGGCCAGGGGGGCGCGTACTCCTACGAGCAGTACTTC. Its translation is CASSLGQGGAYSYEQYF.

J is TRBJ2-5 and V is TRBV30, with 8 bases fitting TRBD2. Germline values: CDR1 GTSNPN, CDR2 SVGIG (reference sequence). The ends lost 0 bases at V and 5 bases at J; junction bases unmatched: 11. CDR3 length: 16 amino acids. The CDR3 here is CAWSVLVAGTGETQYF. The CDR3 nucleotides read TGTGCCTGGAGTGTACTGGTAGCGGGGACGGGGGAGACCCAGTACTTC.

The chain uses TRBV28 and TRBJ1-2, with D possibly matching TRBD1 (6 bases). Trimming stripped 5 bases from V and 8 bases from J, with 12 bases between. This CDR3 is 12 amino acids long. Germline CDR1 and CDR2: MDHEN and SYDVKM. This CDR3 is CASSAHRDGYTF. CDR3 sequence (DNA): TGTGCCAGCAGTGCCCACAGGGACGGCTACACCTTC.

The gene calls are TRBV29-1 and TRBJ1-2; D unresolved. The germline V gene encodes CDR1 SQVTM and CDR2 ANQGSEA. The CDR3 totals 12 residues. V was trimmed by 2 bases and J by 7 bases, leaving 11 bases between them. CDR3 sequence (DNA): TGCAGCGTTGAATTCCAGGTCTCTGGCTACACCTTC. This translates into CSVEFQVSGYTF.

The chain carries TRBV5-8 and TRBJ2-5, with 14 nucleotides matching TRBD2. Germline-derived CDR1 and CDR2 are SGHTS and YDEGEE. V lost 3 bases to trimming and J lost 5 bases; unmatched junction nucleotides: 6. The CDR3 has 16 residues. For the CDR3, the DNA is TGTGCCAGCAGCTCCCTCGGGACTAGCGGGGGCGAGACCCAGTACTTC. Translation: CASSSLGTSGGETQYF.

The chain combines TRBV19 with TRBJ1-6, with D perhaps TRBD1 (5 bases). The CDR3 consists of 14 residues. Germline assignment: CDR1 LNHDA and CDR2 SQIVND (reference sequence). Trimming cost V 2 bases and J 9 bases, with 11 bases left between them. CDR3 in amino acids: CASSITAGGSPLHF. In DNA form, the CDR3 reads TGTGCCAGTAGTATAACGGCGGGGGGTTCACCCCTCCACTTT.

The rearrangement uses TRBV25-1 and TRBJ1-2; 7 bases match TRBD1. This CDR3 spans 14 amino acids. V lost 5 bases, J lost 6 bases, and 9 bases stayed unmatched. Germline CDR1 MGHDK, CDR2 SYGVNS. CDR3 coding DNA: TGTGCCAGCAGTCCTGACAGGGCGGCGAATGGCTACACCTTC. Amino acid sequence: CASSPDRAANGYTF.

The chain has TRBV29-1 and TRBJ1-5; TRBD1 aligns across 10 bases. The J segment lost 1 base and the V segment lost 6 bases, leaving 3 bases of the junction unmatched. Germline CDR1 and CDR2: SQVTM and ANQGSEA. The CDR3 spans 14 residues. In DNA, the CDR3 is TGCAGCGTGGGGGACAGGGGCAGCAATCAGCCCCAGCATTTT. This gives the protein CSVGDRGSNQPQHF. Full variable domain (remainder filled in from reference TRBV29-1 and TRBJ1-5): SAVISQKPSRDICQRGTSLTIQCQVDSQVTMMFWYRQQPGQSLTLIATANQGSEATYESGFVIDKFPISRPNLTFSTLTVSNMSPEDSSIYLCSVGDRGSNQPQHFGDGTRLSIL.

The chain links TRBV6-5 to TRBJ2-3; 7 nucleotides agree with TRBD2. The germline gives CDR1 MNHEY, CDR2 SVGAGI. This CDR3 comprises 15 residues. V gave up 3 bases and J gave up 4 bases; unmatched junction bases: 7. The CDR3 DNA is TGTGCCAGCAGTTATGAGCGGGGAGTGCCAGATACGCAGTATTTT. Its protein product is CASSYERGVPDTQYF.

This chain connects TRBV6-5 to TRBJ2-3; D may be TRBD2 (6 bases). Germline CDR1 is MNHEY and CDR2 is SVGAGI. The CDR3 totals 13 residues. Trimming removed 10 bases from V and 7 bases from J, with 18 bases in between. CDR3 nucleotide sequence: TGTGCCATCTGGGACCGCGGGGCCAATACGCAGTATTTT. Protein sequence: CAIWDRGANTQYF.